The clone carrying this T cell receptor beta chain was recorded a few times. The target antigen is unknown. Repertoires were generated with immunoSEQ multiplex PCR, while TCRdb's copy carries only in-frame clones and drops some. The sample has roughly 17,000 clones, under 85% seen once; the top ten hold 35% to 40%. Checkpoint therapy with ipilimumab 1 mg/kg began 14 to 28 days after transplant. The CDR3 has 17 amino acids. The V and J ends lost 1 base and 6 bases, in that order; junction bases with no gene match: 8. Per germline, CDR1 SGHAT and CDR2 FQNNGV. The sample belongs to a study of ipilimumab plus nivolumab after autologous stem cell transplantation. Study details: Median doses per patient: roughly five ipilimumab, roughly 8 nivolumab.

Whole-study findings and limits: The authors say TCR, Treg and microbiome findings warrant further study.

The genes are TRBV11-2 and TRBJ2-2; 10 positions agree with TRBD1. The sequenced sample was PBMCs, obtained in a trial of ipilimumab plus nivolumab as post-transplant consolidation. The source is a male donor with diffuse large B-cell lymphoma. CDR3 nucleotide sequence: TGTGCCAGCAGCTTAGCTAGACAGGGGGCGTTTGCCGGGGAGCTGTTTTTT. Its translation is CASSLARQGAFAGELFF.